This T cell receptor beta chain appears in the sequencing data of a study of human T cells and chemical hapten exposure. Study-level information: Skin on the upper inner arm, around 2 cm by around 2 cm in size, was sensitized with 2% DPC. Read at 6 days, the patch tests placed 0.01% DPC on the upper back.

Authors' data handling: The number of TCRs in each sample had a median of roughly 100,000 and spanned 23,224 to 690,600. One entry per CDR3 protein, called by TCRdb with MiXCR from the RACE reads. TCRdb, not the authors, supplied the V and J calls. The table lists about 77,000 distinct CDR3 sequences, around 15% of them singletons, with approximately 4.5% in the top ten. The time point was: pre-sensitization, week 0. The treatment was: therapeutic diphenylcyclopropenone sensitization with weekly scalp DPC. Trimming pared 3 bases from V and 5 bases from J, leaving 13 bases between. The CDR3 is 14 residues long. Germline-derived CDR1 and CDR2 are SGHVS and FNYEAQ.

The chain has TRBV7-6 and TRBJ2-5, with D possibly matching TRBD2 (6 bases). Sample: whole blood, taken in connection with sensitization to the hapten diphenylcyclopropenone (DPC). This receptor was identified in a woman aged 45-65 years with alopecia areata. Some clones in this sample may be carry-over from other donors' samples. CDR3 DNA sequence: TGTGCCAGCAGCTTGTCCGGGACTTCTGAGACCCAGTACTTC. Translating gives CASSLSGTSETQYF.